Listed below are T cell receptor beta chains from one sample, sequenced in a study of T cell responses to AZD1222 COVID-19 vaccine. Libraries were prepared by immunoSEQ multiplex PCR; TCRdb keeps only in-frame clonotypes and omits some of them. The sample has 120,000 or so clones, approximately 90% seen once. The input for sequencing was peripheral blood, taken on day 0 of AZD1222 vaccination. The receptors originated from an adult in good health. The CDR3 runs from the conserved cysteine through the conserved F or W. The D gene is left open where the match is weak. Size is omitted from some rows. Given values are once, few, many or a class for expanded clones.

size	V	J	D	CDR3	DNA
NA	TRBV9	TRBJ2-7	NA	CASSPSGVGYEQYF	TGTGCCAGCAGCCCTTCAGGGGTGGGCTACGAGCAGTACTTC
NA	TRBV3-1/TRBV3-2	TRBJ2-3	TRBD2	CASSQLAGGSDTQYF	TGTGCCAGCAGCCAATTAGCGGGAGGGTCAGATACGCAGTATTTT
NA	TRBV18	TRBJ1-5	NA	CASSRDRSNQPQHF	TGTGCCAGCTCAAGAGACAGGAGCAATCAGCCCCAGCATTTT
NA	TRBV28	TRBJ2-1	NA	CASSSRAYEQFF	TGTGCCAGCAGTTCCAGGGCTTATGAGCAGTTCTTC
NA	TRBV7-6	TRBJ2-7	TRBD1	CASSPGQAGGEQYF	TGTGCCAGCAGCCCGGGACAGGCCGGTGGGGAGCAGTACTTC
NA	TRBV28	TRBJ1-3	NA	CASSLLIGTGGNTIYF	TGTGCCAGCAGTTTATTAATCGGGACGGGGGGAAACACCATATATTTT
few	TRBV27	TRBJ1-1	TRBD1	CASSLGRTGGMNTEAFF	TGTGCCAGCAGTTTAGGGAGGACAGGGGGGATGAACACTGAAGCTTTCTTT
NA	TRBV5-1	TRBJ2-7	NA	CASSAGVSYEQYF	TGCGCCAGCAGCGCAGGGGTATCCTACGAGCAGTACTTC
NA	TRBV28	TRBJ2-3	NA	CASSLLRPTDTQYF	TGTGCCAGCAGTTTACTGAGACCCACAGATACGCAGTATTTT
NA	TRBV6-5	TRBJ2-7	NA	CASSYSVAGSSYEQYF	TGTGCCAGCAGTTACTCGGTCGCGGGGTCCTCCTACGAGCAGTACTTC
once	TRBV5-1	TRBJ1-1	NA	CASSFNPGMNTEAFF	TGCGCCAGCAGCTTTAATCCGGGGATGAACACTGAAGCTTTCTTT
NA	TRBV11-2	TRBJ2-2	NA	CASSLGTANTGELFF	TGTGCCAGCAGCTTAGGGACAGCGAACACCGGGGAGCTGTTTTTT
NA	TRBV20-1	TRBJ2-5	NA	CSASLVGGKETQYF	TGCAGTGCTAGTTTAGTAGGGGGAAAAGAGACCCAGTACTTC
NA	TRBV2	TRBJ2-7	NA	CASSEKRLYEQYF	TGTGCCAGCAGTGAAAAGCGGCTCTACGAGCAGTACTTC
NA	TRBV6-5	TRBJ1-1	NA	CASKGERNTEAFF	TGTGCCAGCAAGGGCGAACGGAACACTGAAGCTTTCTTT
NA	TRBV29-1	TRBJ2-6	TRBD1	CSVAQTGGNSGANVLTF	TGCAGCGTTGCCCAGACAGGGGGCAACTCTGGGGCCAACGTCCTGACTTTC
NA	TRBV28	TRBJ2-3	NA	CASSLRSPQYF	TGTGCCAGCAGTCTCAGGAGCCCCCAGTATTTT
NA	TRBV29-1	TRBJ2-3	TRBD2	CSVGTSGRAADTQYF	TGCAGCGTCGGAACTAGCGGGAGGGCCGCAGATACGCAGTATTTT
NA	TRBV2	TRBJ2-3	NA	CASSGLDTQYF	TGTGCCAGCAGCGGACTGGATACGCAGTATTTT
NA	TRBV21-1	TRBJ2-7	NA	CASSRSGSRSEQYF	TGTGCCAGCAGCAGAAGCGGGAGTCGGTCCGAGCAGTACTTC